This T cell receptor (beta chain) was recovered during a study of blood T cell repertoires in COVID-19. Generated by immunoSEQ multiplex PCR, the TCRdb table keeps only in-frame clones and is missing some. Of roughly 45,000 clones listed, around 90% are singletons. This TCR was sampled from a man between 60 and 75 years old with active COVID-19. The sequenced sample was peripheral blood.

The CDR3 DNA reads TGTGCCAGCAGTTTTGGGAGGGGTGGGAAACTGTTTTTT. It codes for CASSFGRGGKLFF. This sequence joins TRBV12-3 or TRBV12-4 and TRBJ1-4; possible D gene TRBD1, 5 bases. This CDR3 region has 13 residues. Trimming pared 3 bases from V and 11 bases from J, leaving 13 bases between.